This TCR beta chain comes out of a study of response to subunit inactivated influenza vaccine. TCRdb called the RT-PCR reads again in MiXCR, with one record for every CDR3 protein. Of roughly 550,000 distinct CDR3 sequences listed, approximately 22% are singletons. The CDR3 extends over 15 amino acids. Germline V gives CDR1 DFQATT, CDR2 SNEGSKA (reference sequence). The junction had 4 bases not matched to a gene; V was cut back by 1 base and J by 3 bases. This sample was shared with a second study, whose subject was T cells expressing NK-cell markers. That report notes: In generating TCR beta cDNA, 5'RACE template switching with UMIs was used. It was sorted CD3+CD56+NKG2C+, CD3+CD56+NKG2C- and CD3+CD56-NKG2C+ T cells that supplied the TCR beta repertoires. Eight donors were sequenced, of whom seven were HCMV-seropositive, while the remaining one was HCMV-seronegative. Dominant NKG2C+ clonotypes were found to form about 1.0-8% of CD8+ T cells in 5 or 6 donors.

The sequence derives from a middle-aged man who received an inactivated influenza vaccine. Specimen: CD4+ T cells sorted from PBMCs, collected approximately 12 days after vaccination. V gene TRBV20-1 combines with J gene TRBJ2-1; the match to TRBD2 covers 9 bases. The CDR3 protein is CSARGGSGSYNEQFF. The CDR3, as DNA: TGCAGTGCTAGAGGGGGTAGCGGGAGCTACAATGAGCAGTTCTTC.